This T cell receptor (beta chain) was sequenced in a study of regulatory T cells in long-lasting Graves disease. TCR beta libraries were built with iRepertoire HTBI primers and Arm-PCR of CDR3 regions. TCRdb redid the calling of the multiplex PCR reads with MiXCR, one entry per CDR3 protein. The sample yields more than 300,000 distinct CDR3 sequences, about 11% seen once. The CDR3 has 14 amino acids. Trimming shortened V by 3 bases and J by 7 bases, and 13 bases separated the two germline ends. Noted time point: newly diagnosed GD, antithyroid drugs for less than 3 months. TCR sequences were obtained from RNA taken from PBMCs. This clonotype occurred many times. This same sample was also part of a study on T cells in Graves' hyperthyroidism and ophthalmopathy.

Sequencing was performed on peripheral blood mononuclear cells (PBMCs), taken at new diagnosis, from a patient treated with antithyroid drugs. The chain joins TRBV12-3 or TRBV12-4 to TRBJ1-5; D call uncertain. This receptor was taken from a woman between 18 and 29 years old with Graves disease. The DNA for the CDR3 is TGTGCCAGCAGTTTTAGAAGGGATGAACAGCCCCAGCATTTT. Protein product: CASSFRRDEQPQHF.